This TCR beta chain is from a study of OX40 agonist ivuxolimab in advanced cancers. General study results and limits: In general, CD8+ T cells held more expanded clones than CD4+ did, on average.

This clone appeared once. The antigen is unknown. There are 14 residues in the CDR3. V was pared by 4 bases and J by 4 bases, with 6 bases of the junction left unmatched. The germline gives CDR1 MGHDK, CDR2 SYGVNS. TCRdb's copy holds only in-frame clones and misses some; the assay was immunoSEQ multiplex PCR. Of approximately 58,000 clones listed, approximately 88% are singletons. This TCR was recovered from an adult with an advanced solid tumor such as melanoma, head and neck, liver or kidney cancer. The chain joins TRBV25-1 to TRBJ2-7; 8 nucleotides match TRBD2. Sequenced material: CD4+ or CD8+ T cells sorted from blood, taken in a trial of the OX40 agonist ivuxolimab. For the CDR3, the DNA is TGTGCCAGCAGTGGCGCAGCGGGAGATTACGAGCAGTACTTC. This encodes CASSGAAGDYEQYF.